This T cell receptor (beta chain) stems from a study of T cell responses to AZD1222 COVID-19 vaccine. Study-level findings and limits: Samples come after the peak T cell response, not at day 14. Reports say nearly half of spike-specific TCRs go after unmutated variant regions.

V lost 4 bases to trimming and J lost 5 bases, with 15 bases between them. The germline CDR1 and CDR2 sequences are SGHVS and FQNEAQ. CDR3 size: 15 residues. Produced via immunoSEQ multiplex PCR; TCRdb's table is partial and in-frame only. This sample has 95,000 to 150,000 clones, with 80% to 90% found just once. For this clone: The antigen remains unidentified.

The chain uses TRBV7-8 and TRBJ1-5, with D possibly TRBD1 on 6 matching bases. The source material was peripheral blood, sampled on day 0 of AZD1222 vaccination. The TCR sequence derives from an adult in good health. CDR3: CASSSRPRGHQPQHF. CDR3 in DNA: TGTGCCAGCAGCTCCCGACCCCGGGGGCATCAGCCCCAGCATTTT.